Each of the 15 T cell receptor beta chains below was sequenced from the same sample in a study of OX40 agonist ivuxolimab in advanced cancers. Libraries were prepared by immunoSEQ multiplex PCR; TCRdb keeps only in-frame clonotypes and omits some of them. The profile covers some 66,000 clones, with around 73% appearing a single time and roughly 1.5% taken by the ten largest. This sample comprised CD4+ or CD8+ T cells sorted from blood, obtained in a trial of the OX40 agonist ivuxolimab. These receptor sequences come from an adult with an advanced solid tumor such as melanoma, head and neck, liver or kidney cancer.

This clone was recorded only once. The chain is built from TRBV6-5 and TRBJ1-5, with D perhaps TRBD1 (5 bases). Germline CDR1 reads MNHEY; CDR2 reads SVGAGI. V shed 3 bases and J shed 5 bases, with 14 bases lying between them. The CDR3 has 15 residues. The CDR3, as DNA: TGTGCCAGCAGTTATCGGGGGGACCCATATCAGCCCCAGCATTTT. Translated, it gives CASSYRGDPYQPQHF.

The V and J genes are TRBV7-9 and TRBJ2-3; D could derive from TRBD1 or TRBD2 (5 bases each). Trimming stripped 5 bases from V and 1 base from J, with 10 bases between. The CDR3 runs to 14 residues. Germline assignment: CDR1 SEHNR and CDR2 FQNEAQ (reference sequence). The CDR3: CASSQRGGTDTQYF. The CDR3 DNA follows: TGTGCCAGCAGCCAGAGGGGCGGCACAGATACGCAGTATTTT.

The V and J genes are TRBV27 and TRBJ1-6, with D unclear. The CDR3 loop spans 15 amino acids. Trimming stripped 1 base from V and 5 bases from J, with 9 bases between. From germline, CDR1 is MNHEY and CDR2 SMNVEV (reference sequence). The chain's CDR3 is CASSLFTGDNSPLHF. The CDR3 coding sequence is TGTGCCAGCAGTTTATTTACGGGAGATAATTCACCCCTCCACTTT.

The rearrangement uses TRBV11-2 and TRBJ2-1, with TRBD2 matching over 12 bases. This CDR3 is built from 16 residues. Germline trimming cut 5 bases from V and 2 bases from J; bases unmatched to any gene: 4. Germline V gene lookup returns CDR1 SGHAT and CDR2 FQNNGV. CDR3 sequence: CASSPLAGGTYNEQFF. CDR3 nucleotide sequence: TGTGCCAGCAGCCCACTAGCGGGAGGTACCTACAATGAGCAGTTCTTC.

This clone was seen more than once but under ten times. The V call is TRBV5-1, the J call TRBJ2-7, with D possibly being TRBD2 (5 bases). Germline-derived CDR1 and CDR2 are SGHRS and YFSETQ. The V end lost 4 bases, the J end lost 6 bases, and 8 bases lay between the germline ends. The CDR3 runs to 11 residues. The CDR3: CASSLLGEQYF. The CDR3 nucleotides read TGCGCCAGCAGCCTACTAGGCGAGCAGTACTTC.

This clone was seen only once. The chain couples TRBV9 to TRBJ2-3; D is tentatively TRBD1 or TRBD2 (5 bases each). CDR3 length: 14 amino acids. With 6 bases removed from V and 2 bases from J, the gap between germline ends came to 13 bases. Germline V CDR1 and CDR2: SGDLS, YYNGEE. CDR3 DNA sequence: TGTGCCAGCAAGCCGGGGCCTCACACAGATACGCAGTATTTT. This codes for CASKPGPHTDTQYF. The complete variable domain, with remaining parts taken from reference TRBV9 and TRBJ2-3, reads DSGVTQTPKHLITATGQRVTLRCSPRSGDLSVYWYQQSLDQGLQFLIQYYNGEERAKGNILERFSAQQFPDLHSELNLSSLELGDSALYFCASKPGPHTDTQYFGPGTRLTVL.

This chain connects TRBV11-2 to TRBJ2-5; tentative D call: TRBD1 (7 bases). The CDR3 covers 15 residues. The V end was cut by 1 base, the J end by 4 bases, with 13 bases between. Germline V gene lookup returns CDR1 SGHAT and CDR2 FQNNGV. The CDR3 DNA sequence: TGTGCCAGCAGCTTAGGGTCAGGGGGAGGAGAGACCCAGTACTTC. This codes for CASSLGSGGGETQYF.

V is TRBV5-1 and J is TRBJ2-7, with 8 bases that match TRBD1. Germline trimming cut 4 bases from V and 6 bases from J; bases unmatched to any gene: 6. CDR1 is SGHRS and CDR2 is YFSETQ in the germline V gene. The CDR3 contains 13 residues. Here the CDR3 DNA reads TGCGCCAGCAGCACCCAAACAGGGGGCGAGCAGTACTTC. Protein sequence: CASSTQTGGEQYF.

The rearrangement links TRBV4-1 to TRBJ2-1, with TRBD2 matching over 7 bases. V shed 3 bases and J 1 base; nucleotides not matched to a gene: 3. This CDR3 is built from 15 residues. CDR1 MGHRA and CDR2 YSYEKL come from the germline V gene. The CDR3 sequence: CASSHLAESYNEQFF. The CDR3 DNA is TGCGCCAGCAGCCACCTAGCGGAATCCTACAATGAGCAGTTCTTC.

A single count supports this clone. The rearrangement joins TRBV18 to TRBJ2-5; TRBD2 aligns across 9 bases. This CDR3 contains 14 residues. With 2 bases clipped from V and 7 bases from J, the junction kept 5 bases outside the gene matches. Germline CDR1 reads KGHSH; CDR2 reads LQKENI. This CDR3 is CASSPASGDGTQYF. The CDR3 nucleotides are TGTGCCAGCTCACCAGCTAGCGGGGATGGGACCCAGTACTTC.

The genes are TRBV7-9 and TRBJ2-1, with 8 bases aligning to TRBD2. V was pared by 1 base and J by 6 bases, with 8 bases of the junction left unmatched. This CDR3 spans 16 amino acids. Germline V gene data show CDR1 as SEHNR and CDR2 as FQNEAQ (reference sequence). The CDR3 bases are TGTGCCAGCAGCTTAGGGGTCGGGAGGGCCCTCAATGAGCAGTTCTTC. The encoded protein is CASSLGVGRALNEQFF.

The J gene is TRBJ2-5, the V gene TRBV5-1; 13 nucleotides align to TRBD2. Germline V gene sequence: CDR1 SGHRS, CDR2 YFSETQ. CDR3 length equals 15 residues. Trimming at V came to 5 bases and at J to 3 bases, leaving 4 bases not matched to a gene. CDR3 DNA: TGCGCCAGCAGTTCCGGGACTAGCGGGGAAGAGACCCAGTACTTC. Its translation: CASSSGTSGEETQYF. Using reference TRBV5-1 and TRBJ2-5 for the parts outside the CDR3, the full variable domain is KAGVTQTPRYLIKTRGQQVTLSCSPISGHRSVSWYQQTPGQGLQFLFEYFSETQRNKGNFPGRFSGRQFSNSRSEMNVSTLELGDSALYLCASSSGTSGEETQYFGPGTRLLVL.

The count of this clone is one. The gene calls are TRBV4-1 and TRBJ1-5; the D is unclear. This CDR3 has 13 residues. Germline CDR1 is MGHRA and CDR2 is YSYEKL. V shed 1 base and J shed 6 bases, with 7 bases lying between them. The DNA for the CDR3 is TGCGCCAGCAGCCAAGGTCTTAGTCAGCCCCAGCATTTT. As protein: CASSQGLSQPQHF.

The sample holds one count of this clone. The J gene is TRBJ1-2, the V gene TRBV30, with no clear D. CDR1 GTSNPN and CDR2 SVGIG come from the germline V gene (reference sequence). The CDR3 is made up of 13 amino acids. V was shortened by 1 base and J by 2 bases, with 8 bases between the two germline ends. CDR3 DNA: TGTGCCTGGAGTGAAATGCTCAACTATGGCTACACCTTC. It translates to CAWSEMLNYGYTF.

J is TRBJ1-3 and V is TRBV20-1; perhaps TRBD1 as D (5 bases). The CDR3 runs 10 residues. Per germline, CDR1 DFQATT and CDR2 SNEGSKA (reference sequence). Between the trimmed V and J ends, which lost 6 bases and 8 bases, there was a span of 8 bases. Here the CDR3 reads CSAGDYTIYF. CDR3 nucleotide sequence: TGCAGTGCGGGGGACTACACCATATATTTT.